This T cell receptor beta chain was captured in a study of cytomegalovirus exposure and HLA in healthy donors (dated by TCRdb to 2017 to 2019). About the study as a whole: According to an earlier analysis of a few hundred of the donors, about 190 million T cells yielded over 90 million unique TCR beta sequences and about 300 Gb of sequence data. The T cell repertoires of around 670 subjects were profiled by immunosequencing and related to cytomegalovirus serostatus. In a later analysis, previously published TCR beta repertoires from several hundred donors were re-analyzed and high-resolution HLA genotyping was added so that TCR occurrence patterns could be studied. Four or five DR-DQ haplotypes were handled as single units for association and clustering because linkage in the cohort was strong. The later analysis used no new phenotypic data to find candidate immune exposures, relying instead on TCR beta sequences and their occurrence across donors. A later genetic analysis took genome-wide SNP genotypes for about 55% of the roughly 700 donors and used that subset as a discovery cohort. HLA typing covered class I and class II loci at four-digit resolution. Among the approximately 400 genotyped donors, about 85% belonged to the genetic ancestry cluster associated with self-reported Caucasian donors. To predict cytomegalovirus infection status, the study combined high-throughput TCR immunosequencing, statistical association of individual TCRs with disease status, and machine learning. In an earlier analysis of 587 of the donors, high-throughput TCR beta sequencing was used to judge whether each TCR beta V gene segment behaved as functional or pseudogenic. All discovery cohort repertoires had been generated on a single sequencing platform. The number of donors typed differed by locus, with roughly 629-640 for A, B, C, DRB1 and DQB1, roughly 550 for DQA1, 600 to 610 for DPA1, and some 440 for DPB1. The aim of the study was to test whether cataloging public T cell receptors could identify signatures of past pathogen exposure. Alongside the repertoire data, information on donor age, sex, ethnicity and CMV serostatus was compiled. Roughly 300 gigabases of sequencing data and approximately 92 million unique TCR sequences made up an early release that covered about 640 HLA-typed donors. Among some 410 genotyped donors of the cohort, an average of around 240,000 unique TCR beta nucleotide sequences were sequenced per donor, roughly 18% of them non-productive. Besides the first cohort of hundreds of subjects, a separate validation cohort made up of 120 different subjects was used.

CDR1 and CDR2 are drawn from the germline V gene (reference sequence): LNHDA, SQIVND. The CDR3 covers 13 residues, taking in both the cysteine and the phenylalanine. The entry retains the CDR3 DNA only, 39 bases that are in frame from base 1. Trimmed from V: 8 bases; trimmed from J: 4 bases; junction bases lacking a gene match: 4. Findings and caveats that apply to the study as a whole: Some 15 rarely observed V segments, including chromosome 9 orphons, were excluded from the earlier analysis of several hundred of the donors because counts were too low. A few of the identified cytomegalovirus-associated TCR beta chains were confirmed in vitro to be specific for cytomegalovirus antigens. A cluster of highly shared sequence variants was judged likely to represent a technical artifact of the sequencing pipeline. An earlier analysis of approximately 570 of the donors showed that most TCR beta V segments appeared in productive rearrangements either about 87% or about 30% of the time, which broadly matched IMGT annotations. V-gene and J-gene trimming of TCR beta chains was associated with a missense DCLRE1C variant in a later genetic analysis, and the association was replicated in an independent cohort. A later analysis found that HLA-associated TCR beta chains were more clonally expanded and had lower generation probabilities than equally common non-associated chains. Because the 87-base-pair reads could not distinguish some IMGT-functional V segments, including TRBV6-2 and TRBV6-3, those segments were excluded. In the study, some 160 TCR beta chains were listed as associated with cytomegalovirus. When HLA alleles, especially DR and DQ, strongly co-occurred, TCR associations were difficult to assign to individual alleles. Immune exposure information for the cohort was limited to CMV serostatus. Correlated functional status among segregating V segments might be attributable to linkage disequilibrium, but an unknown experimental factor could not be ruled out. A further reported finding was that TCR beta sequences accurately predicted the HLA-A and HLA-B alleles for most subjects in the first cohort. According to a later analysis, parvovirus B19, influenza, CMV and Epstein-Barr virus appeared linked to several top co-occurrence clusters. It was suggested by the authors that the approach could potentially be generalized to other disease states and immunological phenotypes. The classifier was reported to diagnose cytomegalovirus status with high specificity and sensitivity in both the original and validation cohorts. Most TCR sequences were seen in very few donors, while some public TCRs were found in many individuals. Presence/absence analyses assumed roughly uniform sequencing depth across donors, an assumption that may not hold. In a later analysis, some 17,000 TCR beta sequences were associated with specific HLA alleles at a false discovery rate of 0.05. The cohort was sequenced for TCR beta chains only, and without alpha or paired-chain data the features that could be detected were limited. Compared with the roughly 710-donor mean, donors in an Asian-associated ancestry cluster had fewer N-insertions in productive TCRs, according to a later genetic analysis. HLA typing was unavailable for some donors at each locus, so association tests used only the typed subset. According to a later analysis, TCR association rates differed among HLA loci, with DRB1 alleles showing the most associated TCRs and HLA-C alleles showing the fewest. Most CMV-associated TCR beta chains appeared to be HLA-restricted in a later analysis, and the HLA associations seemed to be driven largely by CMV exposure.

The cohort was made up of hundreds of healthy bone marrow donors. All cohort members were sampled while nominally healthy, although unrecorded immune exposures were likely present. The donor was CMV seropositive and belonged to the group of 270 or so seropositive cohort members. A peripheral blood sample was provided by each donor, and peripheral blood mononuclear cells were used for TCR beta sequencing. The Qiagen DNeasy Blood Extraction Kit was used to extract genomic DNA from the blood cell samples. The library came from the immunoSEQ multiplex PCR assay. The multiplex PCR relied on a mix of 60 forward primers for TCR Vbeta segments and 13 reverse primers for TCR Jbeta segments. The CDR3 region of rearranged TCR beta genes was amplified from genomic DNA with a multiplex PCR assay. The amplified TCR beta libraries were sequenced on the Illumina HiSeq System as 87-base-pair reads. The original methods were these. A later analysis tallied 75 million to 85 million unique TCR beta chains across the 650 to 750 repertoires, and some 12 million of those chains were shared by two or more donors. Raw reads were error-corrected and collapsed into unique sequences by a nearest-neighbor algorithm in which closely related sequences were merged to remove PCR and sequencing errors. To assign V, D and J gene segments, CDR3 sequences were aligned to IMGT reference sequences. For a sequence to be retained, at least a six-nucleotide match to both a V gene segment and a J gene segment was required. A rearrangement counted as productive if the CDR3 had no stop codons and remained in frame with V and J, and every other rearrangement counted as non-productive. Following IMGT convention, CDR3 was defined as the stretch from the second conserved V-encoded cysteine up to the conserved J-encoded phenylalanine. Sequences without an unambiguous match to a single V gene segment were excluded from the earlier analysis of several hundred of the donors. In an earlier analysis of several hundred of the donors, V segments were called functional above 56.7% productive rearrangements and were called segregating when the between-donor standard deviation exceeded 5%. A statistical classification framework was built to diagnose cytomegalovirus status from the catalog of TCR beta chain sequences. A later analysis assigned V and J genes by comparing TCR nucleotide sequences with IMGT/GENE-DB human TR gene sequences. A later analysis assigned CDR3 sequences and most-parsimonious VDJ recombination scenarios with the TCRdist pipeline. In a later analysis, every TCR beta chain was defined by the combination of its CDR3 amino acid sequence and its V-gene family, and reads without a unique V-gene family were dropped. In a later analysis, approximately 640 highly shared, low-generation-probability nucleotide sequences were removed to address suspected cross-contamination and a sequencing artifact. In a later analysis, a clonal expansion index was calculated for each public chain from normalized within-repertoire ranks of inferred template counts. In a later analysis, generation probabilities were computed with a VDJ recombination model fitted to out-of-frame rearrangements, and the resulting probabilities were checked against IGoR. Hypergeometric tests were used in a later analysis to score TCR-TCR, TCR-HLA and TCR-CMV co-occurrence, with a repertoire-size bias correction applied to the TCR pairs. In a later analysis, false discovery rates were estimated by permuting HLA or CMV assignments 20 times. In a later analysis, co-occurring TCRs were grouped using DBSCAN, with TCRdist sequence similarity added in when clustering inside HLA-allele-positive subsets. Repertoires with fewer than 30,000 or more than 120,000 public chains were left out of co-occurrence clustering, as were several repertoires with anomalous nucleotide sharing. Here the immuneACCESS table is served through TCRdb, limited to in-frame sequences with V and J called. Missing clones are a known gap in these copies; in checked studies unresolved V genes cover under half, and the rest lacks a known reason. For V, J and clone size, that table is used; D and trimming come from the DNA. Across this sample there are fewer than 200,000 clones, with 77% seen only once. Of the sample, 2% to 3% is held by the ten largest clones.

Points on this clone: The antigen it recognizes is unknown. No base quality values were provided; no much bigger clone lies one nucleotide off.

Specimen: PBMCs. The sequence was obtained from a woman aged 40 to 49 in good health and CMV-seropositive. The chain links TRBV19 with TRBJ1-5, with 8 bases aligning to TRBD1. DNA sequence: TGTGCCAGTCACGACAGGGGTAATCAGCCCCAGCATTTT. Its protein reads: CASHDRGNQPQHF.